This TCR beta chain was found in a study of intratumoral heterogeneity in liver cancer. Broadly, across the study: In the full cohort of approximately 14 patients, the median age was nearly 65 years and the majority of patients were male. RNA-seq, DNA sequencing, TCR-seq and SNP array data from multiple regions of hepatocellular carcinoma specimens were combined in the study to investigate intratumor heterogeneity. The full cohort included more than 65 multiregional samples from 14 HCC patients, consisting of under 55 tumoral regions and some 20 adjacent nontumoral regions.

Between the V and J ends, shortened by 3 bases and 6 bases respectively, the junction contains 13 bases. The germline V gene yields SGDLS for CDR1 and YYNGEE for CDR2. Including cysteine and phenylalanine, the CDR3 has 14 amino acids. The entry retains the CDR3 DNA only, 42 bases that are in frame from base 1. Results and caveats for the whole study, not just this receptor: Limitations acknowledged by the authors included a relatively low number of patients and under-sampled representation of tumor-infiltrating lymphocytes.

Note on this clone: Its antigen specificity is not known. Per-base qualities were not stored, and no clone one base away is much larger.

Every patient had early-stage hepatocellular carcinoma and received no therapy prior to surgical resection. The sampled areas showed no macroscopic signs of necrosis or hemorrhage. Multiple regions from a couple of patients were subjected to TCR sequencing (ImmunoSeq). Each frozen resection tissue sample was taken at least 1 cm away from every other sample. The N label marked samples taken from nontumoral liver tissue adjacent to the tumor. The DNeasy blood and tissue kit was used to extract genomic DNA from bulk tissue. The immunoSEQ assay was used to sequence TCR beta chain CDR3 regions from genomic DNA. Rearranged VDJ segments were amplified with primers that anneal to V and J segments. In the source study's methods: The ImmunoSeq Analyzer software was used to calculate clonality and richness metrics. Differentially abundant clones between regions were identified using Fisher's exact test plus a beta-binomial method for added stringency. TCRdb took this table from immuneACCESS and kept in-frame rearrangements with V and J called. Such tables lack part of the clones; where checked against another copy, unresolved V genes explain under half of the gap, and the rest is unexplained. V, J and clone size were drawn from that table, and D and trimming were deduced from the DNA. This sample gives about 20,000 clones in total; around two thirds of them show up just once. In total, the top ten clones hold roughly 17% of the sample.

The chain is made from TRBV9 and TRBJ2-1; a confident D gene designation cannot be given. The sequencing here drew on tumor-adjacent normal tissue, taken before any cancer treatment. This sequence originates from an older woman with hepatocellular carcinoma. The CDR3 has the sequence CASSDVTGRNEQFF. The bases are TGTGCCAGCAGCGATGTTACCGGGCGCAATGAGCAGTTCTTC. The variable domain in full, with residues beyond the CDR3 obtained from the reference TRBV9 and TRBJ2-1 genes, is DSGVTQTPKHLITATGQRVTLRCSPRSGDLSVYWYQQSLDQGLQFLIQYYNGEERAKGNILERFSAQQFPDLHSELNLSSLELGDSALYFCASSDVTGRNEQFFGPGTRLTVL.